The 32 T cell receptor beta chains listed next were all sequenced from one sample in a study of blood T cell repertoires in COVID-19. Sequencing used immunoSEQ multiplex PCR; TCRdb keeps in-frame clones, though not all of them. Of 210,000 or so clones in the sample, approximately 84% were seen once. Sequencing used PBMCs or T cells enriched from blood (not recorded which). The receptor source for this set is a man aged 60-69 years who had recovered from COVID-19.

The chain is built from TRBV14 and TRBJ2-2; a possible D gene is TRBD1 (6 bases). CDR1 is SGHDN and CDR2 is FVKESK in the germline V gene. The CDR3 sequence is 16 residues long. V was clipped by 3 bases and J by 7 bases, with 18 bases between them. For the CDR3, the DNA is TGTGCCAGCAGCCACCTACCTACAGGGCTTGACGGGGAGCTGTTTTTT. It yields the protein CASSHLPTGLDGELFF.

The chain is built from TRBV29-1 and TRBJ2-5, with TRBD1 identical over 8 bases. V lost 4 bases to trimming and J lost 1 base; unmatched junction nucleotides: 2. CDR1 SQVTM and CDR2 ANQGSEA come from the germline V gene. The CDR3 is made up of 13 amino acids. CDR3 sequence: CSVGGQAQETQYF. In DNA, the CDR3 is TGCAGCGTTGGGGGACAGGCCCAAGAGACCCAGTACTTC.

The chain couples TRBV5-1 to TRBJ1-2; no clear D gene. The CDR3 is 15 amino acids. Germline V lookup: CDR1 SGHRS, CDR2 YFSETQ. Trimming stripped 5 bases from V and 2 bases from J, with 16 bases between. The CDR3 nucleotides read TGCGCCAGCAGTCCGGAGGCGGGTCCCAACTATGGCTACACCTTC. Its translation is CASSPEAGPNYGYTF.

The gene calls are TRBV6-2 or TRBV6-3 and TRBJ2-7; possibly TRBD1 for D (6 bases). Looked up from germline, CDR1 is MNHEY and CDR2 is SVGEGT. Trimming removed 4 bases at V and 0 bases at J, with 13 bases between. The length of the CDR3 is 15 residues. CDR3 region: CASSLGGSISYEQYF. DNA for the CDR3: TGTGCCAGCAGTTTAGGGGGATCGATCTCCTACGAGCAGTACTTC.

The chain links TRBV30 to TRBJ1-6; the match to TRBD1 covers 7 bases. The V gene end was trimmed by 2 bases and the J gene end by 0 bases; junction bases not matched to a gene: 7. The germline V gene has CDR1 GTSNPN and CDR2 SVGIG (reference sequence). This CDR3 has 17 residues. In nucleotides, the CDR3 is TGTGCCTGGAGTATCGACAGGGTCAGCTCCTATAATTCACCCCTCCACTTT. This translates into CAWSIDRVSSYNSPLHF.

This clone is a singleton in its sample. The V gene is TRBV19, the J gene TRBJ1-3, with TRBD1 identical over 9 bases. The CDR3 is 15 amino acids. Germline V gene sequence: CDR1 LNHDA, CDR2 SQIVND (reference sequence). With V trimmed by 7 bases and J by 3 bases, 7 bases remained unmatched. The CDR3 reads CASNEQGAFGNTIYF. The CDR3 DNA reads as TGTGCCAGTAACGAACAGGGGGCTTTTGGAAACACCATATATTTT.

The chain combines TRBV15 with TRBJ1-1, with no clear D. Germline loops: CDR1 LNHNV, CDR2 YYDKDF (reference sequence). The CDR3 extends over 13 amino acids. Trimming pared 0 bases from V and 1 base from J, leaving 3 bases between. As DNA, the CDR3 is TGTGCCACCAGCAGAGATCGGAACACTGAAGCTTTCTTT. Translating it yields CATSRDRNTEAFF.

V gene TRBV7-9 combines with J gene TRBJ1-2, with D possibly TRBD1 on 6 matching bases. The germline V gene encodes CDR1 SEHNR and CDR2 FQNEAQ (reference sequence). CDR3 length: 13 amino acids. Trimming cost V 5 bases and J 4 bases, with 11 bases left between them. DNA for the CDR3: TGTGCCAGCAGCGGGGGGGCGTTCTATGGCTACACCTTC. It specifies CASSGGAFYGYTF.

The chain uses TRBV19 and TRBJ1-2; D may be TRBD1 (6 bases). Germline lookup yields CDR1 LNHDA and CDR2 SQIVND (reference sequence). V was cut by 3 bases and J by 2 bases, with 13 bases left in between. The CDR3 runs 15 residues. The CDR3 sequence: CASSMAGGRNYGYTF. CDR3 nucleotides: TGTGCCAGTAGTATGGCGGGGGGGCGGAACTATGGCTACACCTTC.

V usage is TRBV3-1 (or the pseudogene TRBV3-2) and J usage is TRBJ1-1; perhaps TRBD1 as D (6 bases). CDR1 is LGHDT, CDR2 YNNKEL, per germline (reference sequence). Trimming took 1 base from V and 0 from J, leaving 9 bases between them. This CDR3 has 15 residues. The CDR3, as DNA: TGTGCCAGCAGCCAAGGGGGGGGCATGAACACTGAAGCTTTCTTT. It specifies CASSQGGGMNTEAFF.

This clone was seen a handful of times. This chain connects TRBV13 to TRBJ1-6, with 7 bases matching TRBD1. V shed 4 bases and J 6 bases; nucleotides not matched to a gene: 9. Germline V gene lookup returns CDR1 PRHDT and CDR2 FYEKMQ (reference sequence). The CDR3 extends over 16 amino acids. CDR3 protein: CASSSTGTASNSPLHF. The CDR3 DNA is TGTGCCAGCAGCTCGACCGGGACAGCGTCTAATTCACCCCTCCACTTT.

The chain has TRBV7-9 and TRBJ1-2; TRBD1 might be the D (5 bases). V lost 1 base and J 4 bases, leaving 10 bases between the germline ends. Germline values: CDR1 SEHNR, CDR2 FQNEAQ (reference sequence). CDR3 length: 14 residues. The CDR3 spells CASSLGGLLYGYTF. CDR3 DNA: TGTGCCAGCAGCTTAGGGGGACTTCTCTATGGCTACACCTTC.

This clone was seen only a few times. The chain carries TRBV18 and TRBJ1-2, with 8 bases that match TRBD1. The CDR3 has 15 amino acids. With 4 bases clipped from V and 4 bases from J, the junction kept 8 bases outside the gene matches. CDR1 is KGHSH, CDR2 LQKENI, per germline. The CDR3 here is CASSQDRGGSYGYTF. For the CDR3, the DNA is TGTGCCAGCTCACAAGACAGGGGAGGAAGCTATGGCTACACCTTC.

J is TRBJ1-1 and V is TRBV6-5; tentatively, D is TRBD1 (5 bases). This CDR3 is 14 amino acids long. Trimming pared 5 bases from V and 1 base from J, leaving 11 bases between. The germline CDR1 and CDR2 sequences are MNHEY and SVGAGI. The CDR3 is CASSRPGPNTEAFF. CDR3 DNA sequence: TGTGCCAGCAGTCGTCCAGGGCCGAACACTGAAGCTTTCTTT.

The chain joins TRBV2 to TRBJ1-2; tentative D call: TRBD1 (5 bases). This CDR3 is built from 13 residues. Germline V gene data show CDR1 as SNHLY and CDR2 as FYNNEI. Trimming pared 6 bases from V and 2 bases from J, leaving 10 bases between. CDR3 in amino acids: CASSAGENYGYTF. For the CDR3, the DNA is TGTGCCAGCAGCGCGGGGGAAAACTATGGCTACACCTTC.

The chain has TRBV11-2 and TRBJ1-2; the D gene is possibly TRBD1 (5 bases). V lost 2 bases and J lost 5, with 12 bases in between. Per the germline V gene, CDR1 is SGHAT and CDR2 is FQNNGV. CDR3 size: 14 residues. The CDR3 loop reads CASSLFAGMYGYTF. The DNA for the CDR3 is TGTGCCAGCAGCTTATTCGCAGGGATGTATGGCTACACCTTC.

A single count supports this clone. The chain couples TRBV2 to TRBJ2-4; maybe TRBD1 (6 bases). The V end was cut by 6 bases, the J end by 2 bases, with 8 bases between. CDR1 SNHLY and CDR2 FYNNEI come from the germline V gene. The CDR3 consists of 13 residues. This CDR3 reads CASSRDTKNIQYF. DNA for the CDR3: TGTGCCAGCAGCCGGGACACCAAAAACATTCAGTACTTC.

This chain connects TRBV14 to TRBJ2-1; 12 bases agree with TRBD2. CDR1 SGHDN and CDR2 FVKESK come from the germline V gene. The V and J ends lost 2 bases and 0 bases, in that order; junction bases with no gene match: 5. The CDR3 loop spans 18 amino acids. Here the CDR3 reads CASSQPGLAGSSYNEQFF. CDR3 bases: TGTGCCAGCAGCCAACCTGGACTAGCGGGGAGCTCCTACAATGAGCAGTTCTTC. The complete variable domain, with remaining parts taken from reference TRBV14 and TRBJ2-1, reads EAGVTQFPSHSVIEKGQTVTLRCDPISGHDNLYWYRRVMGKEIKFLLHFVKESKQDESGMPNNRFLAERTGGTYSTLKVQPAELEDSGVYFCASSQPGLAGSSYNEQFFGPGTRLTVL.

This rearrangement joins TRBV5-1 to TRBJ1-1, with 7 bases matching TRBD1. V gave up 3 bases and J gave up 1 base; unmatched junction bases: 9. CDR3 length equals 16 residues. Germline V lookup: CDR1 SGHRS, CDR2 YFSETQ. The DNA for the CDR3 is TGCGCCAGCAGCTGGAATACGGGACAGAAGAACACTGAAGCTTTCTTT. Translating it yields CASSWNTGQKNTEAFF. Based on the CDR3 plus reference TRBV5-1 and TRBJ1-1, the full variable domain is KAGVTQTPRYLIKTRGQQVTLSCSPISGHRSVSWYQQTPGQGLQFLFEYFSETQRNKGNFPGRFSGRQFSNSRSEMNVSTLELGDSALYLCASSWNTGQKNTEAFFGQGTRLTVV.

V gene TRBV6-5 combines with J gene TRBJ1-6, with 10 bases matching TRBD1. Losses at the gene ends were 0 bases for V and 9 bases for J; bases not matched to a gene: 2. Germline CDR1 and CDR2: MNHEY and SVGAGI. The CDR3 loop spans 15 amino acids. CDR3 DNA: TGTGCCAGCAGTTACTCGACAGGGGGCTTTTCACCCCTCCACTTT. Translated, it gives CASSYSTGGFSPLHF.

This clone was detected a few times. The chain is built from TRBV3-1 (or the pseudogene TRBV3-2) and TRBJ1-4; weak D call: TRBD1 (5 bases). V was trimmed by 0 bases and J by 12 bases, leaving 8 bases between them. Germline values: CDR1 LGHDT, CDR2 YNNKEL (reference sequence). This CDR3 is built from 12 residues. The DNA of the CDR3 is TGTGCCAGCAGCCAAGACAGGGTGCAACTGTTTTTT. As protein: CASSQDRVQLFF.

Notes on this clone: Other DNA sequences in this specimen translate into the identical CDR3. The chain uses TRBV19 and TRBJ1-2; possible D gene TRBD1, 5 bases. Germline CDR1 and CDR2: LNHDA and SQIVND (reference sequence). The CDR3 has 11 residues. Trimming took 5 bases from V and 8 from J, leaving 9 bases between them. CDR3 amino acids: CASSASGGYTF. The CDR3 DNA follows: TGTGCCAGTAGTGCCTCAGGGGGCTACACCTTC.

The chain links TRBV3-1 (or the pseudogene TRBV3-2) to TRBJ1-2; D gene uncertain. There are 14 residues in the CDR3. Germline V gene data show CDR1 as LGHDT and CDR2 as YNNKEL (reference sequence). V was trimmed by 0 bases and J by 6 bases, leaving 11 bases between them. CDR3 amino acids: CASSQEGPMDGYTF. CDR3 DNA: TGTGCCAGCAGCCAAGAGGGCCCCATGGATGGCTACACCTTC.

V usage is TRBV27 and J usage is TRBJ2-4; TRBD1 aligns across 10 bases. Germline V gene lookup returns CDR1 MNHEY and CDR2 SMNVEV (reference sequence). The CDR3 totals 17 residues. V lost 5 bases, J lost 1 base, and 8 bases stayed unmatched. DNA for the CDR3: TGTGCCAGCAGTCCCGGGACAGGGGTGGTCGCCAAAAACATTCAGTACTTC. Protein sequence: CASSPGTGVVAKNIQYF.

The chain couples TRBV7-6 to TRBJ2-1; 9 nucleotides match TRBD1. J was trimmed by 5 bases and V by 0 bases; bases with no gene match: 5. Germline V CDR1 and CDR2: SGHVS, FNYEAQ. This CDR3 has 16 residues. The CDR3: CASSLAGGQGDNEQFF. Here the CDR3 DNA reads TGTGCCAGCAGCTTAGCGGGGGGACAGGGTGACAATGAGCAGTTCTTC.

The chain links TRBV5-1 to TRBJ2-7, with D tentatively TRBD1 (5 bases). Germline CDR1 SGHRS, CDR2 YFSETQ. V lost 3 bases, J lost 0 bases, and 13 bases lay in between. This CDR3 is built from 15 residues. DNA of the CDR3: TGCGCCAGCAGCTCCCGTGGGGCAACCTCCTACGAGCAGTACTTC. The encoded protein is CASSSRGATSYEQYF.

The CDR3 coding sequence is TGCAGCGTTGGTTCGGTCGATGGCTACACCTTC. Its protein product is CSVGSVDGYTF. This chain links TRBV29-1 with TRBJ1-2; D call uncertain. CDR3 size: 11 residues. The V and J ends lost 4 bases and 6 bases respectively, with 9 bases between them. The germline CDR1 and CDR2 sequences are SQVTM and ANQGSEA. Together with reference TRBV29-1 and TRBJ1-2, the CDR3 gives the full variable domain: SAVISQKPSRDICQRGTSLTIQCQVDSQVTMMFWYRQQPGQSLTLIATANQGSEATYESGFVIDKFPISRPNLTFSTLTVSNMSPEDSSIYLCSVGSVDGYTFGSGTRLTVV.

The gene calls are TRBV19 and TRBJ1-6; 10 bases are a match to TRBD1. V gave up 3 bases and J gave up 9 bases; unmatched junction bases: 8. Germline-derived CDR1 and CDR2 are LNHDA and SQIVND (reference sequence). The CDR3 length is 16 residues. CDR3 protein: CASSMTGQGEGSPLHF. The CDR3 region has the DNA TGTGCCAGTAGTATGACTGGACAGGGGGAGGGTTCACCCCTCCACTTT.

This chain uses TRBV20-1 with TRBJ1-2, with a possible D match to TRBD1 (5 bases). The CDR3 sequence is 11 residues long. Trimming shortened V by 5 bases and J by 4 bases, and 8 bases separated the two germline ends. Per germline, CDR1 DFQATT and CDR2 SNEGSKA (reference sequence). CDR3 DNA: TGCAGTGCTGGACACGGCTATGGCTACACCTTC. This sequence encodes CSAGHGYGYTF.

V gene TRBV19 combines with J gene TRBJ1-5; 9 bases fit TRBD1. Germline lookup yields CDR1 LNHDA and CDR2 SQIVND (reference sequence). Germline trimming cut 0 bases from V and 4 bases from J; bases unmatched to any gene: 4. This CDR3 contains 16 residues. CDR3 sequence reads: CASSIDWTGDNQPQHF. Here the CDR3 DNA reads TGTGCCAGTAGTATAGATTGGACAGGGGATAATCAGCCCCAGCATTTT.

The rearrangement joins TRBV19 to TRBJ1-1, with a possible D match to TRBD1 (6 bases). This CDR3 contains 15 residues. Germline values: CDR1 LNHDA, CDR2 SQIVND (reference sequence). V dropped 3 bases and J dropped 0 bases, with 11 bases sitting between them. The CDR3 loop is CASSIAGAMNTEAFF. Here the CDR3 DNA reads TGTGCCAGTAGTATTGCAGGGGCGATGAACACTGAAGCTTTCTTT.

This chain joins TRBV7-3 and TRBJ2-2; unclear D gene. The CDR3 totals 10 residues. V was shortened by 6 bases and J by 8 bases, with 4 bases between the two germline ends. The germline CDR1 and CDR2 sequences are SGHTA and FQGTGA. The DNA of the CDR3 is TGTGCCAGCAGTCCAGGGGAGCTGTTTTTT. Amino acid sequence: CASSPGELFF.